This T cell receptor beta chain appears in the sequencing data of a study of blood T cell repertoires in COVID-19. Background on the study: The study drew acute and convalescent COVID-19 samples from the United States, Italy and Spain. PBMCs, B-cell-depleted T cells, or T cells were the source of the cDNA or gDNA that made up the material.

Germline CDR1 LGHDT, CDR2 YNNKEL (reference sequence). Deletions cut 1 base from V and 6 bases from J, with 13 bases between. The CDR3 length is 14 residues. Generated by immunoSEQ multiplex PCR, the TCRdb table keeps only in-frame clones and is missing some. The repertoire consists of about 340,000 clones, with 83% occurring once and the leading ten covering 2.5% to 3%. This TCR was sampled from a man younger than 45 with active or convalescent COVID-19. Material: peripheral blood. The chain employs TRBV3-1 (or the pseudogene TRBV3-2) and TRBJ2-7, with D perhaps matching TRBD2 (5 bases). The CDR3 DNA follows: TGTGCCAGCAGCCAAGGGAGTTTACGGGGCGAGCAGTACTTC. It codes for CASSQGSLRGEQYF.